The clone carrying this T cell receptor (beta chain) was counted only a few times. Its antigen is not identified. The data are from a study of identical twins. A universal primer site was incorporated via template switching, and the cDNA contained unique molecular identifiers. TCRdb re-derived calls from the 5' RACE reads in MiXCR, one entry per CDR3 protein. The sample shows approximately 260,000 distinct CDR3 sequences, more than 12% of them seen only once. Overall study findings and caveats: In beta out-of-frame sequences, the excess sharing between twins was weaker. Findings depended on cross-sectional statistics rather than tracking the same donors. Whereas memory repertoires showed no such difference, abundant cord blood beta clonotypes carried fewer insertions.

The germline V gene has CDR1 DFQATT and CDR2 SNEGSKA (reference sequence). The CDR3 loop spans 12 amino acids. The V gene end was trimmed by 4 bases and the J gene end by 5 bases; junction bases not matched to a gene: 3. The chain is built from TRBV20-1 and TRBJ1-1; 8 bases match TRBD1. Sequenced material: memory (CD45RO+) T cells sorted from blood. The receptor was isolated from a woman aged 18-35 years in good health. The CDR3 sequence is CSATGGYTEAFF. The DNA for the CDR3 is TGCAGTGCTACAGGGGGCTATACTGAAGCTTTCTTT.